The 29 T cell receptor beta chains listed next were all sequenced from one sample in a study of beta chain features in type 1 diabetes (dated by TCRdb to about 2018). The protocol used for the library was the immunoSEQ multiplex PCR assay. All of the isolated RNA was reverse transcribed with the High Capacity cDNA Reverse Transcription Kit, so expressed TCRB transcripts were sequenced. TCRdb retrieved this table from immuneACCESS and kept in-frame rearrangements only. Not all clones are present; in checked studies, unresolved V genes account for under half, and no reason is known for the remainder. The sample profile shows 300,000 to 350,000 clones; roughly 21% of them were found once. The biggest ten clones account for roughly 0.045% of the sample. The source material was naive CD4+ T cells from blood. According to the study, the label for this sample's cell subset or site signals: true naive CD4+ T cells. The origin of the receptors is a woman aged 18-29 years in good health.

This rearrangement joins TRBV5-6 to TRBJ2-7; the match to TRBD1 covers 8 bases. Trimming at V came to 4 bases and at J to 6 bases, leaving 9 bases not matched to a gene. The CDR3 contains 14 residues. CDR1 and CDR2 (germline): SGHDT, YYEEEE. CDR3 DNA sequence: TGTGCCAGCAGCCTCGGGACAGGCCGCGGCGAGCAGTACTTC. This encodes CASSLGTGRGEQYF.

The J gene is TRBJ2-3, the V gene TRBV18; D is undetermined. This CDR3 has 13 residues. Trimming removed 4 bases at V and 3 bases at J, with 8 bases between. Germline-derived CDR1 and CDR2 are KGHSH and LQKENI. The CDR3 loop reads CASSQPSTDTQYF. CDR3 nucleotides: TGTGCCAGCTCACAGCCCTCTACAGATACGCAGTATTTT.

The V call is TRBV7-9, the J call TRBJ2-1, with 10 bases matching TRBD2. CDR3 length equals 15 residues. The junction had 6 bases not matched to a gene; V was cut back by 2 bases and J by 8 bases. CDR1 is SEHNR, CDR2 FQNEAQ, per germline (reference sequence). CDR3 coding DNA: TGTGCCAGCAGCTTAAGGCTAGCGGGAGACGATGAGCAGTTCTTC. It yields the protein CASSLRLAGDDEQFF.

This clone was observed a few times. CDR3: CASSLDQVGAGDIQETQYF. The CDR3 DNA is TGTGCCAGCAGCTTAGATCAGGTTGGAGCGGGGGACATCCAAGAGACCCAGTACTTC. This sequence joins TRBV11-2 and TRBJ2-5; 8 nucleotides match TRBD2. V lost 0 bases to trimming and J lost 1 base; unmatched junction nucleotides: 13. Germline V lookup: CDR1 SGHAT, CDR2 FQNNGV. The CDR3 length is 19 residues.

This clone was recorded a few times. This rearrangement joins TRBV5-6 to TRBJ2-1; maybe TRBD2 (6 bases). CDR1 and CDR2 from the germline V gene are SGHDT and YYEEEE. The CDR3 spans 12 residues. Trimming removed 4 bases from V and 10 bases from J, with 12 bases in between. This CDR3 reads CASSQLGREQFF. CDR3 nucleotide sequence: TGTGCCAGCAGCCAACTTGGGAGGGAGCAGTTCTTC. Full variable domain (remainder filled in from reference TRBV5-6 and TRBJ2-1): DAGVTQSPTHLIKTRGQQVTLRCSPKSGHDTVSWYQQALGQGPQFIFQYYEEEERQRGNFPDRFSGHQFPNYSSELNVNALLLGDSALYLCASSQLGREQFFGPGTRLTVL.

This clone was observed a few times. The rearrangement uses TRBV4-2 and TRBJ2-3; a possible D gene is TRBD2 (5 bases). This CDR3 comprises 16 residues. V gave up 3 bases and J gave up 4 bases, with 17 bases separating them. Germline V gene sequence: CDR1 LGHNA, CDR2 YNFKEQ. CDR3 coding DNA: TGTGCCAGCAGCCAGGCCAGCGGTGATGGTGCAGATACGCAGTATTTT. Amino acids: CASSQASGDGADTQYF.

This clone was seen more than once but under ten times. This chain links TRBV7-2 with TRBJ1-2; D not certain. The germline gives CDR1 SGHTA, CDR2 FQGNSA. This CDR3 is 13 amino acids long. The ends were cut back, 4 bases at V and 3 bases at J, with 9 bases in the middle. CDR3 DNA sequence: TGTGCCAGCAGCTATACAGCCTACTATGGCTACACCTTC. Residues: CASSYTAYYGYTF.

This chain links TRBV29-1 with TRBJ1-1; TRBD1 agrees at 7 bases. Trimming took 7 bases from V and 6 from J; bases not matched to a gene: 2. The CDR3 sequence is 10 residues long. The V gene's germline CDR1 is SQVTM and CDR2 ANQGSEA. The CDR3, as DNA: TGCAGCGCCGGGACAGCTGAAGCTTTCTTT. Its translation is CSAGTAEAFF.

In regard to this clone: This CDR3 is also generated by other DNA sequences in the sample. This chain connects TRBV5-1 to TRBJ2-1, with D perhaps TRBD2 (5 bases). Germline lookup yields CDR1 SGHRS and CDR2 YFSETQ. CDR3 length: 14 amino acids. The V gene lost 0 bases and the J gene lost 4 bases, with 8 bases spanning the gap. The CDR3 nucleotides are TGCGCCAGCAGCTTGGGAGGGCCGTACAATGAGCAGTTCTTC. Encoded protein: CASSLGGPYNEQFF.

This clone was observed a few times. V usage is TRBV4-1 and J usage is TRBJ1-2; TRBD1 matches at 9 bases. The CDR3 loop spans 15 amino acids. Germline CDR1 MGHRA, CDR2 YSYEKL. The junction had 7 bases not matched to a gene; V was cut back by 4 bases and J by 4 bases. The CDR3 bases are TGCGCCAGCAGCCCTTCCCCGGGACAGGGCTATGGCTACACCTTC. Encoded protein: CASSPSPGQGYGYTF.

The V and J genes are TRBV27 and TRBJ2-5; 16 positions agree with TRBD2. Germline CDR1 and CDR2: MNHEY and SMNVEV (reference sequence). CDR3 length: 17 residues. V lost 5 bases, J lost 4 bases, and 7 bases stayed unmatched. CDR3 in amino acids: CASSPGLAGGPLETQYF. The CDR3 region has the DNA TGTGCCAGCAGTCCGGGACTAGCGGGAGGGCCGTTAGAGACCCAGTACTTC.

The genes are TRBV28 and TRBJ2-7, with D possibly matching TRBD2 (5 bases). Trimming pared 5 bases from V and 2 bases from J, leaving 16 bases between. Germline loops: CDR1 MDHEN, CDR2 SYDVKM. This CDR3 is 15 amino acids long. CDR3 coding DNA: TGTGCCAGCAGTCGAGCAGGCGGGCCTGCCTACGAGCAGTACTTC. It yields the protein CASSRAGGPAYEQYF.

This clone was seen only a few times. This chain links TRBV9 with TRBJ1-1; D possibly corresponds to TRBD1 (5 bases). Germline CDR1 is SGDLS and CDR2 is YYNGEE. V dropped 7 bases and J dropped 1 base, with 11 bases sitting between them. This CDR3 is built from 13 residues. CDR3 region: CASSRQGNTEAFF. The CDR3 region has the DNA TGTGCCAGCTCCCGGCAGGGGAACACTGAAGCTTTCTTT.

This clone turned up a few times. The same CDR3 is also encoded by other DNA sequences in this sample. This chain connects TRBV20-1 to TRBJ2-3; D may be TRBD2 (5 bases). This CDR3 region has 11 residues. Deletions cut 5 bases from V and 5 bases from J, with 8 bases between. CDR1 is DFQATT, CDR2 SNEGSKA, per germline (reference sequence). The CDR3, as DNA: TGCAGTGCTCTCCGGGGAGATACGCAGTATTTT. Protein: CSALRGDTQYF.

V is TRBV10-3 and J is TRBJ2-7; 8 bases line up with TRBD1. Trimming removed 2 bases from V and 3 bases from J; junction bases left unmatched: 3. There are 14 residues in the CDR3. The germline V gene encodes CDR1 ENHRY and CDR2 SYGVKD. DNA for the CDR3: TGTGCCATCAGTGAGGGACAGGGAGTCTACGAGCAGTACTTC. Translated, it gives CAISEGQGVYEQYF.

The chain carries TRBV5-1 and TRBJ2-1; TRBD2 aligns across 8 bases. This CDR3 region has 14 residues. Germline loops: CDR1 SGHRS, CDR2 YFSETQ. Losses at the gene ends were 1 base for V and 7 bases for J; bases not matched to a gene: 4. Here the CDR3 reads CASSLHGGANEQFF. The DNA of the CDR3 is TGCGCCAGCAGCTTGCACGGGGGGGCAAATGAGCAGTTCTTC.

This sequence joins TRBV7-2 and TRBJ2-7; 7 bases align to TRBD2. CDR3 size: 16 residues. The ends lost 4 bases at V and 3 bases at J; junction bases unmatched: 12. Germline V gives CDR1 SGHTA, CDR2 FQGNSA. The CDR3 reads CASSSKGSSGDYEQYF. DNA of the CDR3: TGTGCCAGCAGCTCCAAAGGGTCCAGCGGGGACTACGAGCAGTACTTC.

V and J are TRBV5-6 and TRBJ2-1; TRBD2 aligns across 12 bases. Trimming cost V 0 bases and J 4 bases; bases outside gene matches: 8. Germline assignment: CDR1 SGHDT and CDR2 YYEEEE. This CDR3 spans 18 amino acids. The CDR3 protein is CASSLAAILAGGYNEQFF. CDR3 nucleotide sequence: TGTGCCAGCAGCTTGGCCGCAATACTAGCGGGGGGTTACAATGAGCAGTTCTTC.

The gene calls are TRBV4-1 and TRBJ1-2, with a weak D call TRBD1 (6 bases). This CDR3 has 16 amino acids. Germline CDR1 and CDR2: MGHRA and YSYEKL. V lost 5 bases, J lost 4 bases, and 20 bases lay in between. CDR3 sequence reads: CASSLGPGTLVYGYTF. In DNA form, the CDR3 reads TGCGCCAGCAGCTTGGGCCCCGGGACACTTGTCTATGGCTACACCTTC.

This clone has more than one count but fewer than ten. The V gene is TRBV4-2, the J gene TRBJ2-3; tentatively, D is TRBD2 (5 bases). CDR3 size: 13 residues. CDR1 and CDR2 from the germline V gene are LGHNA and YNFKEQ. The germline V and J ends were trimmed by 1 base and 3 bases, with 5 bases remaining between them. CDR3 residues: CASSQAGTDTQYF. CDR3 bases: TGTGCCAGCAGCCAAGCGGGGACAGATACGCAGTATTTT.

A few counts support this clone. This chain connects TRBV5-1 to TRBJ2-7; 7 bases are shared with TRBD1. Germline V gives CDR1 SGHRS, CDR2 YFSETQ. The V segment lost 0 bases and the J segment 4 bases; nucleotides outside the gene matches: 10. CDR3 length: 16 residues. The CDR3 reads CASSLATGARGYEQYF. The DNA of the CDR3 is TGCGCCAGCAGCTTGGCCACAGGGGCCCGCGGGTACGAGCAGTACTTC.

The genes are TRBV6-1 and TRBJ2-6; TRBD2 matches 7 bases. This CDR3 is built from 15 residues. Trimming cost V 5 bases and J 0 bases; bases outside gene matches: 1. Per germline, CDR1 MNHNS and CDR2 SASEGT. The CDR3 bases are TGTGCCAGCAGTTCGGGGGGCTCTGGGGCCAACGTCCTGACTTTC. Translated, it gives CASSSGGSGANVLTF.

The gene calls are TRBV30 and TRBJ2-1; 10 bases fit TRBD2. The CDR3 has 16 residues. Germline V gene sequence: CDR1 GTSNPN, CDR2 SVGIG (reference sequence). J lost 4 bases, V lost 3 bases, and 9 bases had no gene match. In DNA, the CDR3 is TGTGCCTGGAGCGGACCTAGCGGGGGAGTTTACAATGAGCAGTTCTTC. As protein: CAWSGPSGGVYNEQFF.

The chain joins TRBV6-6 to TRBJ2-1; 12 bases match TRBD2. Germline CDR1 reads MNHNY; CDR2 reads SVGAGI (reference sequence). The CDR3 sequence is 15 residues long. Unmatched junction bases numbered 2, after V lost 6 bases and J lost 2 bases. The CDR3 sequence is CASSLAGGTYNEQFF. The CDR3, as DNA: TGTGCCAGCAGCCTAGCGGGAGGGACCTACAATGAGCAGTTCTTC.

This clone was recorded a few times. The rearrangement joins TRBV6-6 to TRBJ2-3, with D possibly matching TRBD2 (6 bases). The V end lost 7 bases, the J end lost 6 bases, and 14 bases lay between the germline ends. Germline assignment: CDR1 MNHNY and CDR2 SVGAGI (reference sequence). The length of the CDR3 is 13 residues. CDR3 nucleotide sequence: TGTGCCAGCACGTCTGCGGGGTCGGATACGCAGTATTTT. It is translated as CASTSAGSDTQYF.

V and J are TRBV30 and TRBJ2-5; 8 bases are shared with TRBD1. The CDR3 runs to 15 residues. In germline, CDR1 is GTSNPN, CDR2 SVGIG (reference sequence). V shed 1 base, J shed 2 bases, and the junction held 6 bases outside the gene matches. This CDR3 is CAWSGTGSPQETQYF. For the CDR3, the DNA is TGTGCCTGGAGTGGGACAGGGTCCCCTCAAGAGACCCAGTACTTC. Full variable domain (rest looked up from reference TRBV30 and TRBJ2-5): SQTIHQWPATLVQPVGSPLSLECTVEGTSNPNLYWYRQAAGRGLQLLFYSVGIGQISSEVPQNLSASRPQDRQFILSSKKLLLSDSGFYLCAWSGTGSPQETQYFGPGTRLLVL.

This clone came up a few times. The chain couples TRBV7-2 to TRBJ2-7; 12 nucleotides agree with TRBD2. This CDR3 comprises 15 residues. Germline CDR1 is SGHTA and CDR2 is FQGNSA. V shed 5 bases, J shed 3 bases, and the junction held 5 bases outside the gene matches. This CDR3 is CASSQTSGGFYEQYF. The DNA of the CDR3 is TGTGCCAGCAGCCAAACTAGCGGGGGGTTCTACGAGCAGTACTTC. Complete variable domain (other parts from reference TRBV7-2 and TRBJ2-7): GAGVSQSPSNKVTEKGKDVELRCDPISGHTALYWYRQSLGQGLEFLIYFQGNSAPDKSGLPSDRFSAERTGGSVSTLTIQRTQQEDSAVYLCASSQTSGGFYEQYFGPGTRLTVT.

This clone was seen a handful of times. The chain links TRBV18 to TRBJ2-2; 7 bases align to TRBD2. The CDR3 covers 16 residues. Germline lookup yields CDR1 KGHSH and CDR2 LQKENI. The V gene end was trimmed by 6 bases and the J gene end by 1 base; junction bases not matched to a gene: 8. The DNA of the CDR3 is TGTGCCAGCTCTTTCCTAGCGGAGGGGAACACCGGGGAGCTGTTTTTT. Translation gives CASSFLAEGNTGELFF.

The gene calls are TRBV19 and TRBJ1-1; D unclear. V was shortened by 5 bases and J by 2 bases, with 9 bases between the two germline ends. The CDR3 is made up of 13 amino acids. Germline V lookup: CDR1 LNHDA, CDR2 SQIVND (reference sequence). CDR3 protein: CASSAYRNTEAFF. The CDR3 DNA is TGTGCCAGTAGTGCGTACCGAAACACTGAAGCTTTCTTT. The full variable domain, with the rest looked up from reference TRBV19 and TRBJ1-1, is DGGITQSPKYLFRKEGQNVTLSCEQNLNHDAMYWYRQDPGQGLRLIYYSQIVNDFQKGDIAEGYSVSREKKESFPLTVTSAQKNPTAFYLCASSAYRNTEAFFGQGTRLTVV.